Below, 28 T cell receptor beta chains from the same sample are listed, as sequenced in a study of blood T cell repertoires in COVID-19. Here immunoSEQ multiplex PCR was the method, and the copy in TCRdb shows in-frame clones only, minus some. This table has around 270,000 clones, approximately 85% appearing once. Sequenced sample: peripheral blood. The receptors were gathered from a human donor with COVID-19, enrolled during active disease. The donor label of this sample is uncertain.

The J gene is TRBJ1-4, the V gene TRBV3-1 (or the pseudogene TRBV3-2); a possible D gene is TRBD1 (6 bases). The CDR3 loop spans 13 amino acids. Germline V gives CDR1 LGHDT, CDR2 YNNKEL (reference sequence). Trimming shortened V by 4 bases and J by 10 bases, and 13 bases separated the two germline ends. The CDR3 DNA sequence: TGTGCCAGCAGCCTATGGGACATTGGAAAACTGTTTTTT. Amino acid sequence: CASSLWDIGKLFF.

The chain links TRBV7-8 to TRBJ2-7; a possible D gene is TRBD1 (6 bases). V dropped 2 bases and J dropped 2 bases, with 13 bases sitting between them. Germline CDR1 is SGHVS and CDR2 is FQNEAQ. CDR3 size: 15 residues. CDR3 DNA: TGTGCCAGCAGCTTAACGAACAGGGTGCCCTACGAGCAGTACTTC. Translated, it gives CASSLTNRVPYEQYF.

The rearrangement joins TRBV28 to TRBJ1-6; D not certain. This CDR3 is 14 amino acids long. The V and J ends lost 3 bases and 6 bases respectively, with 9 bases between them. Germline V gives CDR1 MDHEN, CDR2 SYDVKM. The CDR3 region has the DNA TGTGCCAGCAGTTTGAGTCAGGTTAATTCACCCCTCCACTTT. Protein sequence: CASSLSQVNSPLHF.

V is TRBV5-1 and J is TRBJ2-3; D is uncertain. The CDR3 sequence is 13 residues long. V was cut by 4 bases and J by 4 bases, with 10 bases left in between. Germline CDR1 reads SGHRS; CDR2 reads YFSETQ. CDR3 sequence reads: CASSAIFSDTQYF. The CDR3 nucleotides are TGCGCCAGCAGCGCTATTTTCTCAGATACGCAGTATTTT.

In this sample, this clone turned up a few times. The chain couples TRBV5-4 to TRBJ2-1, with D perhaps matching TRBD1 (6 bases). The ends were cut back, 0 bases at V and 2 bases at J, with 12 bases in the middle. CDR1 is SGHNT, CDR2 YYREEE, per germline (reference sequence). This CDR3 contains 16 residues. CDR3 in DNA: TGTGCCAGCAGCTTGGCCCTGGGACACGCCTACAATGAGCAGTTCTTC. It yields the protein CASSLALGHAYNEQFF.

The chain employs TRBV19 and TRBJ2-1; 10 bases fit TRBD2. The CDR3 has 16 residues. Germline V gives CDR1 LNHDA, CDR2 SQIVND (reference sequence). With 6 bases clipped from V and 4 bases from J, the junction kept 9 bases outside the gene matches. The CDR3: CASRDSGRTNYNEQFF. The CDR3 bases are TGTGCCAGTAGGGATAGCGGGAGGACAAATTACAATGAGCAGTTCTTC.

This clone has just a few counts. This chain uses TRBV19 with TRBJ1-4; TRBD1 matches at 9 bases. The V gene end was trimmed by 6 bases and the J gene end by 4 bases; junction bases not matched to a gene: 0. This CDR3 has 13 residues. CDR1 LNHDA and CDR2 SQIVND come from the germline V gene (reference sequence). The CDR3 loop reads CASRDRGNEKLFF. Here the CDR3 DNA reads TGTGCCAGTAGGGACAGGGGTAATGAAAAACTGTTTTTT.

This clone was observed a single time. The CDR3 DNA follows: TGCAGCGTGATTAAACGGGACAGTGTTAATATCAACACTGAAGCTTTCTTT. Translation: CSVIKRDSVNINTEAFF. This chain connects TRBV29-1 to TRBJ1-1; 7 nucleotides line up with TRBD1. The junction had 18 bases not matched to a gene; V was cut back by 6 bases and J by 2 bases. The germline V gene has CDR1 SQVTM and CDR2 ANQGSEA. The CDR3 contains 17 residues.

This clone was counted between two and nine times. The V gene is TRBV11-1, the J gene TRBJ2-3; 8 bases line up with TRBD2. The CDR3 totals 16 residues. Germline V gene data show CDR1 as SGHAT and CDR2 as FQDESV (reference sequence). The V segment lost 4 bases and the J segment 1 base; nucleotides outside the gene matches: 7. The CDR3 is CASSSTREGGTDTQYF. The CDR3 nucleotides are TGTGCCAGCAGCTCTACACGGGAGGGGGGCACAGATACGCAGTATTTT.

As DNA, the CDR3 is TGTGCCAGCAGTCCTCGGCCAGGCAGTTATGGCTACACCTTC. Translation: CASSPRPGSYGYTF. V is TRBV27 and J is TRBJ1-2; no firm D call. Germline CDR1 and CDR2: MNHEY and SMNVEV (reference sequence). The germline V and J ends were trimmed by 5 bases and 5 bases, with 15 bases remaining between them. This CDR3 spans 14 amino acids.

The CDR3 region has the DNA TGTGCCAGCAGCCCCCCCAATCAGGGGAACACTGAAGCTTTCTTT. Translation gives CASSPPNQGNTEAFF. V is TRBV7-6 and J is TRBJ1-1; maybe TRBD1 (5 bases). The CDR3 runs 15 residues. V was cut by 5 bases and J by 1 base, with 14 bases left in between. Germline CDR1 SGHVS, CDR2 FNYEAQ.

The chain combines TRBV3-1 (or the pseudogene TRBV3-2) with TRBJ2-5, with D hard to call. The V end lost 3 bases, the J end lost 7 bases, and 15 bases lay between the germline ends. CDR3 size: 14 residues. From germline, CDR1 is LGHDT and CDR2 YNNKEL (reference sequence). As DNA, the CDR3 is TGTGCCAGCAGCCACCTGACAAGCAAGAGGACCCAGTACTTC. Translation: CASSHLTSKRTQYF.

The chain employs TRBV14 and TRBJ1-2; D not certain. The CDR3 contains 13 residues. Germline-derived CDR1 and CDR2 are SGHDN and FVKESK. Trimming removed 1 base from V and 7 bases from J, with 10 bases in between. CDR3 region: CASSQVRESGYTF. The DNA for the CDR3 is TGTGCCAGCAGCCAAGTGAGGGAATCTGGCTACACCTTC. Drawing the rest from reference TRBV14 and TRBJ1-2, the complete variable domain is EAGVTQFPSHSVIEKGQTVTLRCDPISGHDNLYWYRRVMGKEIKFLLHFVKESKQDESGMPNNRFLAERTGGTYSTLKVQPAELEDSGVYFCASSQVRESGYTFGSGTRLTVV.

The gene calls are TRBV5-1 and TRBJ1-1, with TRBD1 as a possible D gene (5 bases). The CDR3 totals 15 residues. V lost 0 bases to trimming and J lost 1 base, with 10 bases between them. Germline V lookup: CDR1 SGHRS, CDR2 YFSETQ. CDR3 loop: CASSLGRGENTEAFF. CDR3 bases: TGCGCCAGCAGCTTGGGACGGGGGGAGAACACTGAAGCTTTCTTT.

The chain has TRBV7-3 and TRBJ2-1; D remains unclear. Between the trimmed V and J ends, which lost 5 bases and 3 bases, there was a span of 14 bases. In germline, CDR1 is SGHTA, CDR2 FQGTGA. This CDR3 is 15 amino acids long. The CDR3 loop reads CASSPERRVYNEQFF. DNA for the CDR3: TGTGCCAGCAGCCCAGAGCGCCGCGTCTACAATGAGCAGTTCTTC. The entire variable domain, with the rest obtained from reference TRBV7-3 and TRBJ2-1, is as follows: GAGVSQTPSNKVTEKGKYVELRCDPISGHTALYWYRQSLGQGPEFLIYFQGTGAADDSGLPNDRFFAVRPEGSVSTLKIQRTERGDSAVYLCASSPERRVYNEQFFGPGTRLTVL.

Here the CDR3 DNA reads TGTGCCAGCAGCGTAAGGGGATACACTGAAGCTTTCTTT. Protein: CASSVRGYTEAFF. V is TRBV11-3 and J is TRBJ1-1; D is possibly TRBD1 (5 bases). CDR3 length: 13 amino acids. CDR1 and CDR2 (germline): SGHNT, YENEEA. V was pared by 5 bases and J by 3 bases, with 10 bases between. Full variable domain (rest looked up from reference TRBV11-3 and TRBJ1-1): EAGVVQSPRYKIIEKKQPVAFWCNPISGHNTLYWYLQNLGQGPELLIRYENEEAVDDSQLPKDRFSAERLKGVDSTLKIQPAELGDSAVYLCASSVRGYTEAFFGQGTRLTVV.

Written as DNA, the CDR3 is TGCGCCAGCAGCTTGGTTGGGGCAGGGGCCAACGTCCTGACTTTC. Its protein is CASSLVGAGANVLTF. The V and J genes are TRBV5-1 and TRBJ2-6; possibly TRBD1 for D (5 bases). The germline V gene encodes CDR1 SGHRS and CDR2 YFSETQ. The CDR3 runs to 15 residues. V gave up 0 bases and J gave up 4 bases, with 8 bases separating them.

The chain is built from TRBV7-9 and TRBJ2-7, with 7 positions matching TRBD1. The germline V gene encodes CDR1 SEHNR and CDR2 FQNEAQ (reference sequence). Trimming cost V 5 bases and J 1 base; bases outside gene matches: 2. CDR3 length: 13 residues. CDR3 nucleotides: TGTGCCAGCAGCACGGACAGGTCCTACGAGCAGTACTTC. Protein sequence: CASSTDRSYEQYF.

The genes are TRBV18 and TRBJ1-4, with TRBD1 as a possible D gene (6 bases). Trimming pared 6 bases from V and 4 bases from J, leaving 12 bases between. The CDR3 consists of 14 residues. Germline assignment: CDR1 KGHSH and CDR2 LQKENI. CDR3: CASSSGQDNEKLFF. CDR3 in DNA: TGTGCCAGCTCGTCGGGACAAGATAATGAAAAACTGTTTTTT.

There are a few counts of this clone. The chain combines TRBV29-1 with TRBJ1-4; 8 nucleotides align to TRBD1. Trimming at V came to 5 bases and at J to 8 bases, leaving 7 bases not matched to a gene. Per germline, CDR1 SQVTM and CDR2 ANQGSEA. CDR3 length: 13 residues. The CDR3 is CSVRQGMEEKLFF. The CDR3 bases are TGCAGCGTTAGACAGGGGATGGAGGAAAAACTGTTTTTT.

V usage is TRBV7-2 and J usage is TRBJ2-3; TRBD2 matches at 14 bases. Trimming cost V 4 bases and J 1 base; bases outside gene matches: 10. Germline V gives CDR1 SGHTA, CDR2 FQGNSA. The CDR3 covers 19 residues. The DNA of the CDR3 is TGTGCCAGCAGCTACAAATCAGGACTAGCGGGAGGTCGCACAGATACGCAGTATTTT. Amino acid sequence: CASSYKSGLAGGRTDTQYF.

This clone was found a few times. The V call is TRBV6-1, the J call TRBJ2-7; D gene ambiguous. The CDR3 contains 13 residues. The V end was cut by 1 base, the J end by 7 bases, with 11 bases between. Germline V gives CDR1 MNHNS, CDR2 SASEGT. CDR3 in DNA: TGTGCCAGCAGTGAAGAACGGTTTTTGGAGCAGTACTTC. It yields the protein CASSEERFLEQYF.

This clone was recorded a few times. J is TRBJ1-2 and V is TRBV3-1 (or the pseudogene TRBV3-2), with a tentative D call TRBD1 (5 bases). Germline assignment: CDR1 LGHDT and CDR2 YNNKEL (reference sequence). Trimming took 0 bases from V and 4 from J, leaving 6 bases between them. The CDR3 extends over 13 amino acids. This chain's CDR3 is CASSQDGGYGYTF. DNA of the CDR3: TGTGCCAGCAGCCAAGACGGGGGCTATGGCTACACCTTC.

The V call is TRBV2, the J call TRBJ2-1; a weak D match, TRBD2 (5 bases). The CDR3 spans 17 residues. CDR1 and CDR2 from the germline V gene are SNHLY and FYNNEI. The V end lost 4 bases, the J end lost 0 bases, and 16 bases lay between the germline ends. CDR3 protein: CASSGGPRAASYNEQFF. CDR3 coding DNA: TGTGCCAGCAGTGGAGGCCCCCGAGCGGCCTCCTACAATGAGCAGTTCTTC.

There are many counts of this clone. The CDR3 DNA reads as TGTGCCAGCAGCTTTGGGGTCGGGACTAGCTCCTACGAGCAGTACTTC. Amino acid sequence: CASSFGVGTSSYEQYF. The chain employs TRBV7-6 and TRBJ2-7; the match to TRBD2 covers 8 bases. V lost 3 bases and J lost 0; bases outside the gene matches: 7. This CDR3 comprises 16 residues. CDR1 and CDR2 (germline): SGHVS, FNYEAQ.

The chain is built from TRBV5-8 and TRBJ1-3; D unresolved. The CDR3 has 14 amino acids. V was trimmed by 4 bases and J by 0 bases, leaving 8 bases between them. The V gene's germline CDR1 is SGHTS and CDR2 YDEGEE. The CDR3 loop is CASSRVGSGNTIYF. CDR3 coding DNA: TGTGCCAGCAGCCGGGTGGGCTCTGGAAACACCATATATTTT.

The rearrangement links TRBV5-1 to TRBJ1-6, with a possible D match to TRBD1 (5 bases). Germline V gene data show CDR1 as SGHRS and CDR2 as YFSETQ. The CDR3 covers 16 residues. Deletions cut 4 bases from V and 7 bases from J, with 18 bases between. CDR3 nucleotide sequence: TGCGCCAGCAGCCCCCGCCAGGGCAACGTAAATTCACCCCTCCACTTT. This translates into CASSPRQGNVNSPLHF.

The V gene is TRBV4-2, the J gene TRBJ2-1; 7 positions match TRBD2. Germline CDR1 is LGHNA and CDR2 is YNFKEQ. V lost 0 bases to trimming and J lost 10 bases; unmatched junction nucleotides: 6. The CDR3 is made up of 14 amino acids. The chain's CDR3 is CASSQDSNGGEQFF. CDR3 nucleotide sequence: TGTGCCAGCAGCCAAGATAGCAACGGGGGGGAGCAGTTCTTC.